The next 26 T cell receptor beta chains were all read from a single sample in a study of shared clonotypes between healthy human individuals. The method was immunoSEQ multiplex PCR; TCRdb's version includes in-frame clones alone and lacks a portion of them. The data contain more than 400,000 clones, approximately 81% of them seen just once; the ten biggest clones take up roughly 13%. The sample consisted of PBMCs. All receptors derive from a woman in her forties in good health. Some clones in this sample may be carry-over from other donors' samples.

Regarding this clone: This likely stems from a read error, as it lies one base from a far larger clone. Other DNA variants within this sample encode the same CDR3. The chain links TRBV5-1 to TRBJ2-5; D may be TRBD1 or TRBD2 (5 bases each). CDR1 and CDR2 from the germline V gene are SGHRS and YFSETQ. The CDR3 extends over 14 amino acids. The DNA for the CDR3 is TGCGCCAGCAGGATGGGACCGTACCAAGAGACTCAGTACTTC. Translated: CASRMGPYQETQYF. Complete variable domain (other parts from reference TRBV5-1 and TRBJ2-5): KAGVTQTPRYLIKTRGQQVTLSCSPISGHRSVSWYQQTPGQGLQFLFEYFSETQRNKGNFPGRFSGRQFSNSRSEMNVSTLELGDSALYLCASRMGPYQETQYFGPGTRLLVL.

As for this clone: With only one base between it and a far larger clone, this is likely a read error. V usage is TRBV5-1 and J usage is TRBJ2-2; unclear D gene. Germline-derived CDR1 and CDR2 are SGHRS and YFSETQ. The CDR3 has 15 residues. CDR3 residues: CASSFMGQNAGELFF. CDR3 sequence (DNA): TGCGCCAGCAGCTTCATGGGTCAGAACGCCGGGGAGCTGTTTTTT.

This clone was observed a few times. Other nucleotide sequences in the sample specify the same CDR3. The V and J genes are TRBV2 and TRBJ2-5, with D tentatively TRBD2 (6 bases). The CDR3 is 13 amino acids. The V end was cut by 3 bases, the J end by 4 bases, with 9 bases between. Germline CDR1 and CDR2: SNHLY and FYNNEI. The CDR3 DNA reads as TGTGCCAGCAGTGATGTGGGGGGAGAGACCCAGTACTTC. Translating gives CASSDVGGETQYF. Complete variable domain (other parts from reference TRBV2 and TRBJ2-5): EPEVTQTPSHQVTQMGQEVILRCVPISNHLYFYWYRQILGQKVEFLVSFYNNEISEKSEIFDDQFSVERPDGSNFTLKIRSTKLEDSAMYFCASSDVGGETQYFGPGTRLLVL.

This clone was counted a single time. The chain carries TRBV25-1 and TRBJ1-2, with D tentatively TRBD1 (6 bases). This CDR3 region has 16 residues. With 3 bases removed from V and 2 bases from J, the gap between germline ends came to 16 bases. Germline CDR1 MGHDK, CDR2 SYGVNS. CDR3 in amino acids: CASSETGGAKNYGYTF. The CDR3 DNA reads as TGTGCCAGCAGTGAGACCGGGGGCGCAAAAAACTATGGCTACACCTTC.

Of note for this clone: A far larger clone is only one base removed, so a read error is likely. This rearrangement joins TRBV7-9 to TRBJ1-5; no firm D call. Germline V lookup: CDR1 SEHNR, CDR2 FQNEAQ (reference sequence). The CDR3 extends over 13 amino acids. The DNA for the CDR3 is TGTGCCAGCAGCTTTGCGTTCCATCAGCCCCGGCATTTT. This codes for CASSFAFHQPRHF. Full variable domain (missing parts from reference TRBV7-9 and TRBJ1-5): DTGVSQNPRHKITKRGQNVTFRCDPISEHNRLYWYRQTLGQGPEFLTYFQNEAQLEKSRLLSDRFSAERPKGSFSTLEIQRTEQGDSAMYLCASSFAFHQPRHFGDGTRLSIL.

The chain has TRBV18 and TRBJ2-1, with 10 bases fitting TRBD2. V trimming: 1 base; J trimming: 8 bases; junction bases outside the gene matches: 8. CDR3 size: 16 residues. The V gene's germline CDR1 is KGHSH and CDR2 LQKENI. This CDR3 is CASSPRVASGSDEQFF. CDR3 sequence (DNA): TGTGCCAGCTCACCACGAGTGGCTAGCGGGAGCGATGAGCAGTTCTTC.

The chain combines TRBV27 with TRBJ2-4; D is perhaps TRBD2 (5 bases). This CDR3 contains 13 residues. The V end was cut by 3 bases, the J end by 9 bases, with 12 bases between. The germline V gene has CDR1 MNHEY and CDR2 SMNVEV (reference sequence). The DNA for the CDR3 is TGTGCCAGCAGTTTTAATAATCGGGGCATTCAGTACTTC. As protein: CASSFNNRGIQYF.

The chain employs TRBV28 and TRBJ2-3; D is unclear. The V gene lost 3 bases and the J gene lost 4 bases, with 14 bases spanning the gap. The CDR3 covers 15 residues. Germline CDR1 is MDHEN and CDR2 is SYDVKM. The CDR3 loop reads CASSFGYFRADTQYF. The CDR3 DNA is TGTGCCAGCAGTTTTGGATACTTTAGGGCAGATACGCAGTATTTT.

This chain uses TRBV5-4 with TRBJ2-7; 8 bases line up with TRBD2. V shed 3 bases, J shed 1 base, and the junction held 6 bases outside the gene matches. CDR1 and CDR2 (germline): SGHNT, YYREEE (reference sequence). This CDR3 is 15 amino acids long. The CDR3 bases are TGTGCCAGCAGCTCGCCACTAGCGGATTCCTACGAGCAGTACTTC. Protein: CASSSPLADSYEQYF. The full variable domain, with the rest looked up from reference TRBV5-4 and TRBJ2-7, is ETGVTQSPTHLIKTRGQQVTLRCSSQSGHNTVSWYQQALGQGPQFIFQYYREEENGRGNFPPRFSGLQFPNYSSELNVNALELDDSALYLCASSSPLADSYEQYFGPGTRLTVT.

About this clone: This could be a read error, since a much larger clone is one nucleotide away. Other DNA sequences in this specimen translate into the identical CDR3. The chain has TRBV9 and TRBJ2-5; 14 positions match TRBD2. The CDR3 has 18 residues. J was trimmed by 1 base and V by 4 bases; bases with no gene match: 9. Germline V CDR1 and CDR2: SGDLS, YYNGEE. CDR3 sequence reads: CASSPWTSGRPSQETQYF. CDR3 bases: TGTGCCAGCAGCCCTTGGACTAGCGGGAGGCCAAGCCAAGAGACCCAGTACTTC.

About this clone itself: With a far larger clone one base away, a read error is the likely cause. V gene TRBV7-2 combines with J gene TRBJ1-5, with D possibly being TRBD1 (5 bases). In germline, CDR1 is SGHTA, CDR2 FQGNSA. The CDR3 is made up of 15 amino acids. CDR3 nucleotide sequence: TGTGACAGCAGCTTAAATGGGGGGAGCAATCAGCCCCAGCATTTT. It yields the protein CDSSLNGGSNQPQHF.

About this clone: Only one base separates this from a far larger clonotype, so it likely reflects a read error. V is TRBV7-9 and J is TRBJ2-1, with TRBD2 identical over 7 bases. This CDR3 region has 16 residues. Looked up from germline, CDR1 is SEHNR and CDR2 is FQNEAQ (reference sequence). Trimming at V came to 1 base and at J to 9 bases, leaving 12 bases not matched to a gene. The CDR3, as DNA: TGTGCCAGCAGCTTAGGGCCTGGCTGGACTAGGCCTGAGCAGTTCTTC. Amino acid sequence: CASSLGPGWTRPEQFF.

The genes are TRBV9 and TRBJ1-1, with TRBD1 identical over 8 bases. CDR3 size: 15 residues. With V trimmed by 4 bases and J by 4 bases, 9 bases remained unmatched. Germline V gene sequence: CDR1 SGDLS, CDR2 YYNGEE. The CDR3 DNA reads TGTGCCAGCAGCCCCCGACAGGGGTTGGGCACTGAAGCTTTCTTT. Translating gives CASSPRQGLGTEAFF.

Only one count was recorded for this clone. V gene TRBV14 combines with J gene TRBJ2-3; D gene ambiguous. Germline V gene data show CDR1 as SGHDN and CDR2 as FVKESK. Trimming pared 1 base from V and 11 bases from J, leaving 13 bases between. The length of the CDR3 is 13 residues. CDR3 protein: CASSQVDLLRQYF. The CDR3 nucleotides are TGTGCCAGCAGCCAAGTGGATCTCCTCAGGCAGTATTTT.

The chain recombines TRBV18 with TRBJ2-2, with D possibly called TRBD1 or TRBD2 (10 bases each). The CDR3 is 18 amino acids. V was clipped by 4 bases and J by 4 bases, with 22 bases between them. The germline V gene encodes CDR1 KGHSH and CDR2 LQKENI. This CDR3 reads CASSRQGAGLAATGELFF. The CDR3 DNA follows: TGTGCCAGCTCACGACAGGGGGCAGGACTAGCGGCCACCGGGGAGCTGTTTTTT.

V usage is TRBV5-4 and J usage is TRBJ2-1; D is unresolved. This CDR3 has 12 residues. Germline CDR1 and CDR2: SGHNT and YYREEE (reference sequence). V lost 2 bases, J lost 5 bases, and 5 bases lay in between. CDR3 in DNA: TGTGCCAGCAGCTTTGGTAACAATGAGCAGTTCTTC. Amino acids: CASSFGNNEQFF.

As regards this clone: This probably arose from a read error, given a far larger clone one base away. V and J are TRBV19 and TRBJ1-1; a possible D gene is TRBD1 (5 bases). Per the germline V gene, CDR1 is LNHDA and CDR2 is SQIVND (reference sequence). The CDR3 sequence is 13 residues long. The CDR3 loop is CATTDRGVTEALF. The CDR3 DNA is TGTGCCACTACAGACAGAGGGGTCACTGAAGCTCTCTTT.

The V gene is TRBV6-1, the J gene TRBJ1-4; TRBD1 might be the D (5 bases). The germline V gene encodes CDR1 MNHNS and CDR2 SASEGT. This CDR3 comprises 15 residues. The V end lost 3 bases, the J end lost 7 bases, and 15 bases lay between the germline ends. CDR3 loop: CASSDGTAGREKLFF. The CDR3 DNA follows: TGTGCCAGCAGTGACGGGACGGCCGGACGTGAAAAACTGTTTTTT.

V usage is TRBV7-2 and J usage is TRBJ2-3, with 7 bases that match TRBD1. Germline CDR1 reads SGHTA; CDR2 reads FQGNSA. This CDR3 has 17 amino acids. Trimming took 4 bases from V and 4 from J; bases not matched to a gene: 14. Here the CDR3 reads CASSSRPDRVWPDTQYF. The CDR3 bases are TGTGCCAGCAGCTCTAGGCCCGACAGGGTGTGGCCAGATACGCAGTATTTT.

The CDR3 here is CASSMGGGQPQHF. The CDR3 nucleotides read TGTGCTAGTTCTATGGGGGGGGGTCAGCCCCAGCATTTT. The chain uses TRBV12-5 and TRBJ1-5; possible D gene TRBD1, 5 bases. The CDR3 consists of 13 residues. In germline, CDR1 is LGHNT, CDR2 FRNRAP. V was shortened by 8 bases and J by 6 bases, with 14 bases between the two germline ends.

The genes are TRBV28 and TRBJ1-5; 8 positions agree with TRBD1. Germline CDR1 reads MDHEN; CDR2 reads SYDVKM. With V trimmed by 3 bases and J by 1 base, 8 bases remained unmatched. This CDR3 comprises 17 residues. The CDR3 region is CASSFGGAGGSNQPQHF. CDR3 nucleotides: TGTGCCAGCAGTTTTGGGGGTGCAGGGGGCAGCAATCAGCCCCAGCATTTT.

The V call is TRBV6-6, the J call TRBJ2-5, with D uncertain. The germline V gene encodes CDR1 MNHNY and CDR2 SVGAGI (reference sequence). The CDR3 loop spans 15 amino acids. V lost 2 bases, J lost 2 bases, and 12 bases lay in between. The CDR3 coding sequence is TGTGCCAGCAGTTACCCCCGCAGGAATCAAGAGACCCAGTACTTC. This gives the protein CASSYPRRNQETQYF.

This clone was picked up a small number of times. The chain has TRBV13 and TRBJ2-3; 10 bases agree with TRBD2. Looked up from germline, CDR1 is PRHDT and CDR2 is FYEKMQ (reference sequence). CDR3 length: 17 amino acids. Trimming cost V 3 bases and J 2 bases; bases outside gene matches: 8. The DNA for the CDR3 is TGTGCCAGCAGCTTTACGTCGACTAGCGGGTTCACAGATACGCAGTATTTT. Translation gives CASSFTSTSGFTDTQYF.

A word on this clone: The likely explanation is a read error, given a far larger clone one base away. Different DNA sequences within this sample yield the same CDR3. The chain recombines TRBV27 with TRBJ1-5; TRBD1 matches at 7 bases. Germline V gene lookup returns CDR1 MNHEY and CDR2 SMNVEV (reference sequence). The CDR3 has 15 residues. CDR3 bases: TGTGCCAGCGCTTTCACAGGGGCGTTCAATCAGCCACAGCATTTT. It translates to CASAFTGAFNQPQHF.

Concerning this clone itself: A read error is likely here: a far larger clone is one base away. This chain connects TRBV28 to TRBJ2-7; TRBD1 matches at 7 bases. CDR3 length: 14 residues. Germline values: CDR1 MDHEN, CDR2 SYDVKM. CDR3 coding DNA: TGTACCAGCAGTCCTCCGGGACAGTCCTACGAGCAGTACTTC. Translation: CTSSPPGQSYEQYF.

Worth noting for this clone: It is likely a read error: a sequence one base away is far more abundant. The genes are TRBV11-3 and TRBJ2-1, with 11 bases that match TRBD2. Per germline, CDR1 SGHNT and CDR2 YENEEA. The CDR3 totals 14 residues. V was clipped by 6 bases and J by 4 bases; unmatched bases: 2. The CDR3 is CASRRTSGYNEQFF. DNA of the CDR3: TGTGCCAGCAGGAGGACTAGCGGGTACAATGAGCAGTTCTTC.